These T cell receptor beta chains were read from a single sample in a study of blood T cell repertoires in COVID-19. Measured with immunoSEQ multiplex PCR; TCRdb has only the in-frame clones, and not every one. The sample has under 45,000 clones; nearly 90% are singletons. Specimen: peripheral blood. Receptor source: a man in his sixties with acute or convalescent COVID-19. Each CDR3 is given with its conserved first and last residue. D genes are given only for firm matches. Clone size, where shown, is once, few, many, or a class for clones that have expanded.

TRBJ2-7	TRBD1	TRBV2	-	TGTGCCAGTAGTCCGAGGACAGGGGGCGCCTCCTACGAGCAGTACTTC	CASSPRTGGASYEQYF
TRBJ2-1	TRBD2	TRBV29-1	-	TGCAGCGTCAGCGGGGGGGGCGGTGAGCAGTTCTTC	CSVSGGGGEQFF
TRBJ2-7	TRBD2	TRBV12-5	-	TGTGCTAGTGGTTTGGCCAGGACTAGCGGGGGTTACGAGCAGTACTTC	CASGLARTSGGYEQYF
TRBJ1-2	-	TRBV12-3/TRBV12-4	-	TGTGCCAGCAGTTTTGGACAGTATGGCTACACCTTC	CASSFGQYGYTF
TRBJ2-1	-	TRBV18	-	TGTGCCAGCTCACCATTCCCCTTCTCCTACAATGAGCAGTTCTTC	CASSPFPFSYNEQFF
TRBJ1-2	-	TRBV5-4	-	TGTGCCAGCAGCTTGGGGATGGAGCTTAACTATGGCTACACCTTC	CASSLGMELNYGYTF
TRBJ1-4	-	TRBV12-3/TRBV12-4	-	TGTGCCAGCAGTTTTAGAAATGAAAAACTGTTTTTT	CASSFRNEKLFF
TRBJ2-1	-	TRBV11-1	-	TGTGCCAGCAGCTTATTGGATAGCCTTTACAATGAGCAGTTCTTC	CASSLLDSLYNEQFF
TRBJ2-1	-	TRBV5-1	-	TGCGCCAGCAGCTCCGGAGCTACGGGATACAATGAGCAGTTCTTC	CASSSGATGYNEQFF
TRBJ1-5	-	TRBV7-8	-	TGTGCCAGCAGCTTAGGACCGGGGGTCGACAATCAGCCCCAGCATTTT	CASSLGPGVDNQPQHF
TRBJ1-2	TRBD1	TRBV25-1	few	TGTGCCAGCAGGCAGGGGGCGAACTATGGCTACACCTTC	CASRQGANYGYTF
TRBJ1-2	TRBD1	TRBV7-9	-	TGTGCCAGCAGCTCAGGGGGCGACGGGGGCTACACCTTC	CASSSGGDGGYTF
TRBJ2-1	-	TRBV6-5	once	TGTGCCAGCAGTTACTTCGGATGGCGGGGCAATGAGCAGTTCTTC	CASSYFGWRGNEQFF
TRBJ1-3	-	TRBV7-2	-	TGTGCCAGCAGCCTCAGTGTGTCTCCTGGAAACACCATATATTTT	CASSLSVSPGNTIYF
TRBJ2-1	TRBD2	TRBV5-1	-	TGCGCCAGCAGCTTTGGACTAGCGGGGAACTACAATGAGCAGTTCTTC	CASSFGLAGNYNEQFF
TRBJ2-5	TRBD1	TRBV6-6	-	TGTGCCAGCAGCCCTTCACAGGGGGCTAGGGGGGAGACCCAGTACTTC	CASSPSQGARGETQYF
TRBJ1-2	TRBD1	TRBV25-1	-	TGTGCCAGCAGTGAACGCCGGGGACAGGGCCGCTATGGCTACACCTTC	CASSERRGQGRYGYTF
TRBJ2-5	TRBD2	TRBV6-2/TRBV6-3	-	TGTGCCAGCAGCCTCCTAGCGGGGGGGCCTGAGACCCAGTACTTC	CASSLLAGGPETQYF
TRBJ1-1	-	TRBV7-3	-	TGTGCCAGCAGCCCTCGCAGGGACACTGAAGCTTTCTTT	CASSPRRDTEAFF
TRBJ2-1	TRBD2	TRBV4-3	-	TGCGCCAGCAGCCAAGATCTCAGCGGGGGGTACTACAATGAGCAGTTCTTC	CASSQDLSGGYYNEQFF
TRBJ1-1	-	TRBV4-3	-	TGCGCCAGCAGCCAAGGGACAGCGAACACTGAAGCTTTCTTT	CASSQGTANTEAFF
TRBJ2-1	TRBD1	TRBV9	-	TGTGCCAGCAGCGTAGGAGAAAGGGACAGGGAACATGAGCAGTTCTTC	CASSVGERDREHEQFF
TRBJ1-1	-	TRBV12-3/TRBV12-4	once	TGTGCCAGCAGTTTATCGGGTGCGGAAGCTTTCTTT	CASSLSGAEAFF
TRBJ1-2	-	TRBV18	once	TGTGCCAGCTCACCCTTAGCTAACTATGGCTACACCTTC	CASSPLANYGYTF
TRBJ1-2	-	TRBV5-6	few	TGTGCCAGCAGCTTGGGCCAACTGGATGGCTACACCTTC	CASSLGQLDGYTF
TRBJ1-5	-	TRBV19	-	TGTGCCAGTAGTACTGGACACGGTCAGCCCCAGCATTTT	CASSTGHGQPQHF
TRBJ2-1	TRBD2	TRBV18	-	TGTGCCAGCTCACCGTTTAGCGGGGACGGTTACAATGAGCAGTTCTTC	CASSPFSGDGYNEQFF
TRBJ2-6	-	TRBV3-1/TRBV3-2	-	TGTGCCAGCAGCCAAGATATCGTCAGCTCTGGGGCCAACGTCCTGACTTTC	CASSQDIVSSGANVLTF
TRBJ1-2	-	TRBV12-3/TRBV12-4	-	TGTGCCAGCAGCCTGCGAGATGGCTACACCTTC	CASSLRDGYTF
TRBJ1-1	-	TRBV27	-	TGTGCCAGCACCCCCGAGACAGCGAACACTGAAGCTTTCTTT	CASTPETANTEAFF
TRBJ2-1	TRBD2	TRBV13	-	TGTGCCAGCAGCGCCGGACTAGCGGGGGGGTACAATGAGCAGTTCTTC	CASSAGLAGGYNEQFF
TRBJ2-2	TRBD1	TRBV7-9	few	TGTGCCAGCAGCTTACCCCCCGGGACAGGGAACACCGGGGAGCTGTTTTTT	CASSLPPGTGNTGELFF
TRBJ2-1	-	TRBV18	few	TGTGCCAGCTCGGACGGGGTTGGCAATGAGCAGTTCTTC	CASSDGVGNEQFF
TRBJ1-2	-	TRBV19	-	TGTGCCAGTAGGCCCCGAGGAGTCGTAAACTATGGCTACACCTTC	CASRPRGVVNYGYTF
TRBJ2-7	-	TRBV30	-	TGTGCCTGGAGCCCGTATCGGGCGGGGGCCTTCTCCTACGAGCAGTACTTC	CAWSPYRAGAFSYEQYF
TRBJ1-5	-	TRBV5-8	once	TGTGCCAGCAGCTTGGGGGGGCTGAGCAATCAGCCCCAGCATTTT	CASSLGGLSNQPQHF
TRBJ2-7	TRBD2	TRBV27	few	TGTGCCAGCGGCGGGAGCTCCTACGAGCAGTACTTC	CASGGSSYEQYF
TRBJ1-2	-	TRBV10-3	-	TGTGCCATCAGTGGGACAGCCTCCACCTTCTATGGCTACACCTTC	CAISGTASTFYGYTF
TRBJ2-3	TRBD2	TRBV10-3	-	TGTGCCATCAGTCAAAGGGCGGGGGGAAAGCGGTGGGCAGATACGCAGTATTTT	CAISQRAGGKRWADTQYF
TRBJ2-7	TRBD1	TRBV13	once	TGTGCCAGCAGTTTGTCCGGGACAGGGTCATCCTACGAGCAGTACTTC	CASSLSGTGSSYEQYF
TRBJ2-7	-	TRBV19	-	TGTGCCAGTAGTATATACAGCAGCTCCTACGAGCAGTACTTC	CASSIYSSSYEQYF
TRBJ1-2	-	TRBV19	-	TGTGCCAGTAAATATTGGGGGGGCGGCTACACCTTC	CASKYWGGGYTF
TRBJ1-4	-	TRBV19	-	TGTGCCAGTAGTGATAGTGGCCCCGGGGCAACTAATGAAAAACTGTTTTTT	CASSDSGPGATNEKLFF
TRBJ2-5	-	TRBV7-2	-	TGTGCCAGCAGCCTCGGACTATTTCAAGAGACCCAGTACTTC	CASSLGLFQETQYF
TRBJ1-1	-	TRBV6-2/TRBV6-3	-	TGTGCCAGCAGTTACTCGTCGGGAGTCCCCTCGGAAGCTTTCTTT	CASSYSSGVPSEAFF
TRBJ1-1	-	TRBV27	-	TGTGCCAGCAGTTTATTTGGGCCTCAGAACACTGAAGCTTTCTTT	CASSLFGPQNTEAFF
TRBJ1-5	-	TRBV24-1	-	TGTGCCACGCACGGGGGGGGAAGCAATCAGCCCCAGCATTTT	CATHGGGSNQPQHF
TRBJ2-3	TRBD2	TRBV19	few	TGTGCCAGTAGTAACACCCGGGGGGATCGTGACACAGATACGCAGTATTTT	CASSNTRGDRDTDTQYF